The 31 T cell receptor beta chains below come from one sample, sequenced in a study of cytomegalovirus exposure and HLA in healthy donors. TCRdb's table, derived via immunoSEQ multiplex PCR, lists solely in-frame clones and lacks some. The profile shows approximately 300,000 clones, roughly 85% of them singletons. Sequencing was performed on PBMCs. Receptors were obtained from a woman aged 18-30 years in good health and CMV-seronegative.

V gene TRBV7-3 combines with J gene TRBJ2-2, with D perhaps matching TRBD1 (5 bases). Trimming pared 5 bases from V and 11 bases from J, leaving 15 bases between. Germline CDR1 is SGHTA and CDR2 is FQGTGA. The length of the CDR3 is 13 residues. The CDR3 protein is CASSRDWQGELFF. Written as DNA, the CDR3 is TGTGCCAGCAGCCGCGACTGGCAGGGAGAGCTGTTTTTT.

The rearrangement joins TRBV9 to TRBJ2-1; possibly TRBD1 for D (5 bases). The V end lost 0 bases, the J end lost 6 bases, and 13 bases lay between the germline ends. CDR3 size: 15 residues. CDR1 is SGDLS and CDR2 is YYNGEE in the germline V gene. The CDR3 loop reads CASSVAGQGGNEQFF. CDR3 DNA sequence: TGTGCCAGCAGCGTAGCTGGGCAGGGCGGCAATGAGCAGTTCTTC.

In nucleotides, the CDR3 is TGTGCCAGCAGCCCCCTTAGCACGTATAACTATGGCTACACCTTC. It codes for CASSPLSTYNYGYTF. The rearrangement joins TRBV7-8 to TRBJ1-2; D is ambiguous. From germline, CDR1 is SGHVS and CDR2 FQNEAQ. Deletions cut 5 bases from V and 1 base from J, with 14 bases between. The CDR3 runs to 15 residues.

The rearrangement joins TRBV5-4 to TRBJ2-1; 9 bases align to TRBD1. This CDR3 is 16 amino acids long. Germline trimming cut 6 bases from V and 6 bases from J; bases unmatched to any gene: 13. Germline V gene lookup returns CDR1 SGHNT and CDR2 YYREEE (reference sequence). The CDR3 region has the DNA TGTGCCAGCACCGTCCCCGGGACAGGGATTTCCAATGAGCAGTTCTTC. Its translation is CASTVPGTGISNEQFF.

This chain links TRBV11-2 with TRBJ1-2; 7 bases are a match to TRBD1. Per the germline V gene, CDR1 is SGHAT and CDR2 is FQNNGV. V was clipped by 5 bases and J by 14 bases; unmatched bases: 11. The CDR3 sequence is 12 residues long. CDR3 amino acids: CASSTQSDRATF. In DNA, the CDR3 is TGTGCCAGCAGCACCCAAAGCGACAGGGCAACCTTC.

The V and J genes are TRBV2 and TRBJ2-7, with TRBD2 identical over 9 bases. Trimming at V came to 6 bases and at J to 4 bases, leaving 4 bases not matched to a gene. Germline V gives CDR1 SNHLY, CDR2 FYNNEI. There are 13 residues in the CDR3. The CDR3 loop is CASRAGGPYEQYF. For the CDR3, the DNA is TGTGCCAGCAGGGCGGGAGGGCCATACGAGCAGTACTTC.

The chain employs TRBV11-2 and TRBJ2-1; 11 nucleotides match TRBD2. Looked up from germline, CDR1 is SGHAT and CDR2 is FQNNGV. Trimming took 1 base from V and 6 from J; bases not matched to a gene: 8. The CDR3 is 17 residues long. The CDR3 DNA reads TGTGCCAGCAGCTTAGCTAAGGGACTAGCGGCGGGCAATGAGCAGTTCTTC. Translated, it gives CASSLAKGLAAGNEQFF. Full variable domain (missing parts from reference TRBV11-2 and TRBJ2-1): EAGVAQSPRYKIIEKRQSVAFWCNPISGHATLYWYQQILGQGPKLLIQFQNNGVVDDSQLPKDRFSAERLKGVDSTLKIQPAKLEDSAVYLCASSLAKGLAAGNEQFFGPGTRLTVL.

This chain links TRBV27 with TRBJ2-7; TRBD2 is a possible D gene (5 bases). V was trimmed by 2 bases and J by 7 bases, leaving 18 bases between them. In germline, CDR1 is MNHEY, CDR2 SMNVEV (reference sequence). The CDR3 is made up of 15 amino acids. CDR3 bases: TGTGCCAGCAGTTTAAAACCCACTGGAAGGGAGGAGCAGTACTTC. Its translation: CASSLKPTGREEQYF.

The chain joins TRBV5-6 to TRBJ2-7, with a weak D call TRBD2 (5 bases). CDR1 is SGHDT and CDR2 is YYEEEE in the germline V gene. This CDR3 is built from 16 residues. V was clipped by 0 bases and J by 0 bases, with 13 bases between them. In DNA, the CDR3 is TGTGCCAGCAGCTTGGATGTGACCGACTACTCCTACGAGCAGTACTTC. Amino acid sequence: CASSLDVTDYSYEQYF.

The V and J genes are TRBV30 and TRBJ2-2; tentative D call: TRBD2 (7 bases). Germline CDR1 GTSNPN, CDR2 SVGIG (reference sequence). The V end was cut by 0 bases, the J end by 10 bases, with 12 bases between. The CDR3 is 13 residues long. The CDR3 here is CAWSVRGGAELFF. In DNA form, the CDR3 reads TGTGCCTGGAGTGTAAGGGGGGGCGCGGAGCTGTTTTTT.

This clone was observed a single time. The chain carries TRBV27 and TRBJ2-3; 11 bases are shared with TRBD2. Per the germline V gene, CDR1 is MNHEY and CDR2 is SMNVEV (reference sequence). CDR3 length: 15 amino acids. V gave up 4 bases and J gave up 3 bases; unmatched junction bases: 3. CDR3 amino acids: CASSSPSGRTDTQYF. The CDR3, as DNA: TGTGCCAGCAGTTCCCCTAGCGGGAGGACAGATACGCAGTATTTT.

J is TRBJ2-7 and V is TRBV5-1; 11 bases align to TRBD2. The CDR3 spans 17 residues. The V gene's germline CDR1 is SGHRS and CDR2 YFSETQ. V lost 0 bases to trimming and J lost 2 bases; unmatched junction nucleotides: 7. The CDR3 sequence is CASSLEATSGIPYEQYF. The CDR3 nucleotides are TGCGCCAGCAGCTTGGAAGCGACTAGCGGGATCCCCTACGAGCAGTACTTC.

The chain has TRBV27 and TRBJ2-3; 8 bases align to TRBD2. The CDR3 has 16 amino acids. CDR1 is MNHEY and CDR2 is SMNVEV in the germline V gene (reference sequence). The trim removed 6 bases at V and 4 bases at J, leaving 12 bases unmatched. Here the CDR3 reads CASSLGSGTRADTQYF. The CDR3 nucleotides read TGTGCCAGCAGCCTTGGTTCCGGGACTAGAGCAGATACGCAGTATTTT.

This clone was picked up a small number of times. The rearrangement links TRBV4-2 to TRBJ2-2; a weak D match, TRBD2 (5 bases). CDR1 and CDR2 from the germline V gene are LGHNA and YNFKEQ. The V and J ends lost 6 bases and 5 bases respectively, with 10 bases between them. CDR3 length equals 13 residues. CDR3 nucleotide sequence: TGTGCCAGCAGTAAACTAGGAACCGGGGAGCTGTTTTTT. This gives the protein CASSKLGTGELFF.

The CDR3 loop is CASSEAMDRVKYAGELFF. The CDR3 DNA reads TGTGCCAGCAGTGAAGCGATGGACAGGGTGAAATACGCCGGGGAGCTGTTTTTT. The chain employs TRBV2 and TRBJ2-2; the match to TRBD1 covers 8 bases. This CDR3 is 18 amino acids long. From germline, CDR1 is SNHLY and CDR2 FYNNEI. The V segment lost 0 bases and the J segment 6 bases; nucleotides outside the gene matches: 12.

The chain uses TRBV4-2 and TRBJ1-2; the D gene is possibly TRBD1 (5 bases). Trimming stripped 0 bases from V and 0 bases from J, with 14 bases between. The CDR3 is made up of 17 amino acids. The germline V gene encodes CDR1 LGHNA and CDR2 YNFKEQ. This CDR3 reads CASSQDIKDTSNYGYTF. The CDR3 DNA is TGTGCCAGCAGCCAAGATATTAAGGACACTTCTAACTATGGCTACACCTTC.

The chain carries TRBV4-1 and TRBJ2-3; D is perhaps TRBD2 (6 bases). The CDR3 sequence is 16 residues long. The ends were cut back, 5 bases at V and 3 bases at J, with 18 bases in the middle. Germline V gene sequence: CDR1 MGHRA, CDR2 YSYEKL. The CDR3: CASSLRETPTTDTQYF. DNA for the CDR3: TGCGCCAGCAGCTTACGGGAGACACCTACAACAGATACGCAGTATTTT.

J is TRBJ1-4 and V is TRBV27; 7 bases agree with TRBD1. Germline lookup yields CDR1 MNHEY and CDR2 SMNVEV (reference sequence). This CDR3 has 17 amino acids. The ends lost 6 bases at V and 5 bases at J; junction bases unmatched: 15. The CDR3 nucleotides are TGTGCCAGCAGAAGCCAGGGGGGACAGTCCTTGAATGAAAAACTGTTTTTT. This codes for CASRSQGGQSLNEKLFF.

The genes are TRBV18 and TRBJ1-1, with D perhaps TRBD1 (6 bases). V lost 0 bases and J 0 bases, leaving 11 bases between the germline ends. Germline-derived CDR1 and CDR2 are KGHSH and LQKENI. The CDR3 contains 16 residues. CDR3 loop: CASSPPPTGMNTEAFF. The CDR3 region has the DNA TGTGCCAGCTCACCACCGCCTACAGGGATGAACACTGAAGCTTTCTTT.

The chain combines TRBV5-1 with TRBJ2-3, with no clear D. The CDR3 runs to 13 residues. The germline CDR1 and CDR2 sequences are SGHRS and YFSETQ. V lost 0 bases, J lost 6 bases, and 8 bases lay in between. This CDR3 is CASSLGARDTQYF. The CDR3, as DNA: TGCGCCAGCAGCTTGGGGGCTCGGGATACGCAGTATTTT.

This chain links TRBV6-4 with TRBJ1-5, with TRBD1 matching over 10 bases. The CDR3 has 15 amino acids. CDR1 is MRHNA and CDR2 is SNTAGT in the germline V gene. Trimming removed 5 bases from V and 7 bases from J; junction bases left unmatched: 8. CDR3 coding DNA: TGTGCCAGCAGTTTTCATCCGGGACAGGGGCAGCCCCAGCATTTT. Translated: CASSFHPGQGQPQHF.

The chain joins TRBV29-1 to TRBJ1-1; D not resolved. This CDR3 has 14 residues. V was shortened by 6 bases and J by 1 base, with 15 bases between the two germline ends. CDR1 and CDR2 (germline): SQVTM, ANQGSEA. CDR3 nucleotide sequence: TGCAGCGTGACTCCACGATTAACGAACACTGAAGCTTTCTTT. Its translation is CSVTPRLTNTEAFF.

The chain recombines TRBV7-8 with TRBJ2-3; the match to TRBD2 covers 14 bases. The CDR3 is 16 amino acids. V lost 5 bases and J lost 6; bases outside the gene matches: 7. Germline-derived CDR1 and CDR2 are SGHVS and FQNEAQ. The CDR3 DNA is TGTGCCAGCAGCCATGGGACTAGCGGGAGATACGATACGCAGTATTTT. Translation gives CASSHGTSGRYDTQYF.

The gene calls are TRBV4-2 and TRBJ2-7; 9 bases are shared with TRBD1. Trimming took 3 bases from V and 9 from J; bases not matched to a gene: 3. This CDR3 is built from 12 residues. CDR1 and CDR2 from the germline V gene are LGHNA and YNFKEQ. In DNA, the CDR3 is TGTGCCAGCAGCCAGGGGACAGGGTGGCAGTACTTC. Translation gives CASSQGTGWQYF.

The chain couples TRBV7-2 to TRBJ1-2, with a possible D match to TRBD1 (5 bases). The V end lost 1 base, the J end lost 5 bases, and 14 bases lay between the germline ends. This CDR3 comprises 15 residues. CDR1 and CDR2 (germline): SGHTA, FQGNSA. The CDR3 region is CASSLERGVGYGYTF. As DNA, the CDR3 is TGTGCCAGCAGCTTAGAAAGGGGTGTAGGATATGGCTACACCTTC.

Here the CDR3 DNA reads TGTGCCAGCAGTTTCACACCCGGAAACACCATATATTTT. Protein sequence: CASSFTPGNTIYF. The chain links TRBV28 to TRBJ1-3, with D uncertain. This CDR3 has 13 amino acids. V was shortened by 3 bases and J by 4 bases, with 7 bases between the two germline ends. Germline CDR1 is MDHEN and CDR2 is SYDVKM. Based on the CDR3 plus reference TRBV28 and TRBJ1-3, the full variable domain is DVKVTQSSRYLVKRTGEKVFLECVQDMDHENMFWYRQDPGLGLRLIYFSYDVKMKEKGDIPEGYSVSREKKERFSLILESASTNQTSMYLCASSFTPGNTIYFGEGSWLTVV.

The count of this clone is one. J is TRBJ1-1 and V is TRBV6-5, with a tentative D call TRBD1 (5 bases). This CDR3 comprises 13 residues. Germline V gene sequence: CDR1 MNHEY, CDR2 SVGAGI. The ends were cut back, 10 bases at V and 4 bases at J, with 16 bases in the middle. CDR3: CATKPQVSTEAFF. In DNA form, the CDR3 reads TGTGCCACCAAACCACAGGTTTCCACTGAAGCTTTCTTT.

The chain joins TRBV6-5 to TRBJ2-5; 10 bases are a match to TRBD1. This CDR3 contains 14 residues. V trimming: 5 bases; J trimming: 4 bases; junction bases outside the gene matches: 4. CDR1 and CDR2 from the germline V gene are MNHEY and SVGAGI. The CDR3 DNA sequence: TGTGCCAGCAGTGACGACAGGGGGCCAGAGACCCAGTACTTC. It codes for CASSDDRGPETQYF.

This clone was observed once. The rearrangement joins TRBV28 to TRBJ2-3; perhaps TRBD2 as D (6 bases). V gave up 1 base and J gave up 4 bases, with 12 bases separating them. Germline-derived CDR1 and CDR2 are MDHEN and SYDVKM. The CDR3 contains 15 residues. The CDR3 loop is CASSLSGVLSDTQYF. As DNA, the CDR3 is TGTGCCAGCAGTTTATCGGGAGTCCTCTCAGATACGCAGTATTTT.

V and J are TRBV7-6 and TRBJ2-7; D perhaps matches TRBD2 (5 bases). Germline V gives CDR1 SGHVS, CDR2 FNYEAQ. This CDR3 region has 14 residues. V was pared by 0 bases and J by 0 bases, with 6 bases between. In DNA form, the CDR3 reads TGTGCCAGCAGCTTAGCTAGCGACTCCTACGAGCAGTACTTC. This codes for CASSLASDSYEQYF.

The gene calls are TRBV6-5 and TRBJ2-3; no clear D. The CDR3 is 16 amino acids. Trimming pared 0 bases from V and 5 bases from J, leaving 15 bases between. CDR1 MNHEY and CDR2 SVGAGI come from the germline V gene. CDR3 DNA: TGTGCCAGCAGTTACTCGACAAGTGGATGGCGAGATACGCAGTATTTT. Translation: CASSYSTSGWRDTQYF.